One TCR beta chain is described in this entry. This sample is drawn from a study of identical twins. V was cut by 7 bases and J by 4 bases, with 11 bases left in between. Germline V gives CDR1 LGHDT, CDR2 YNNKEL (reference sequence). This CDR3 has 13 amino acids. TCRdb fed the 5' RACE reads into MiXCR, producing one record per CDR3 protein. The data contain 700,000 or so distinct CDR3 sequences, less than 10% of them singletons. Separately, the same data were catalogued under a study of yellow fever vaccine responses in identical twins. That study reports: In identical twins, vaccine T cell responses appeared partly shared and partly individual.

This receptor was obtained from a woman aged 18-30 years in good health. Sequenced: PBMCs. The chain uses TRBV3-1 and TRBJ2-1; D gene unclear. For the CDR3, the DNA is TGTGCCAGCACAGGTTCGAATTACAATGAGCAGTTCTTC. As protein: CASTGSNYNEQFF.